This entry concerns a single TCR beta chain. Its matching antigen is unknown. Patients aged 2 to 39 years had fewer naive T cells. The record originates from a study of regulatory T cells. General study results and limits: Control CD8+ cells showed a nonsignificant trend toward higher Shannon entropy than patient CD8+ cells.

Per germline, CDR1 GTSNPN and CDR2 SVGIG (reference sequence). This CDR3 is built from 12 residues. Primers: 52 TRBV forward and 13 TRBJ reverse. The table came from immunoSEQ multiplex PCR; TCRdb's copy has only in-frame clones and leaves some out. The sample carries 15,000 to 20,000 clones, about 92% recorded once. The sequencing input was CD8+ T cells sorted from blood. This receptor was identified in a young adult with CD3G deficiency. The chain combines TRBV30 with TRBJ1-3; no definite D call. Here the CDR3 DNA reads TGTGCGTGTCACACCTCTGGAAACACCATATATTTT. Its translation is CACHTSGNTIYF.